The 16 T cell receptor beta chains below were found in one sample sequenced in a study of chemoradiotherapy in HPV16-positive cancers. Data came from immunoSEQ multiplex PCR; TCRdb stores just in-frame clones and leaves some out. The sample lists some 12,000 clones; about 86% were seen once. The source was blood, collected from a patient who underwent chemoradiotherapy. The receptors come from a human donor with HPV-associated anogenital cancer.

This chain joins TRBV5-1 and TRBJ2-1, with a tentative D call TRBD2 (5 bases). The V end lost 0 bases, the J end lost 5 bases, and 15 bases lay between the germline ends. The CDR3 consists of 16 residues. In germline, CDR1 is SGHRS, CDR2 YFSETQ. CDR3 sequence reads: CASSLAEGRRDNEQFF. As DNA, the CDR3 is TGCGCCAGCAGCTTGGCCGAAGGACGGCGGGACAATGAGCAGTTCTTC.

The chain combines TRBV29-1 with TRBJ2-3; D unclear. CDR1 and CDR2 (germline): SQVTM, ANQGSEA. The V end lost 7 bases, the J end lost 6 bases, and 8 bases lay between the germline ends. The CDR3 has 10 residues. This chain's CDR3 is CSGGRDTQYF. As DNA, the CDR3 is TGCAGCGGGGGAAGGGATACGCAGTATTTT.

This sequence joins TRBV7-9 and TRBJ2-7; D could derive from TRBD1 or TRBD2 (5 bases each). Germline V gene sequence: CDR1 SEHNR, CDR2 FQNEAQ (reference sequence). V lost 11 bases and J 2 bases, leaving 19 bases between the germline ends. The CDR3 totals 14 residues. The CDR3 DNA is TGTGCCGGAGGTTCAGGGAGTAGGGCCTACGAGCAGTACTTC. Translating it yields CAGGSGSRAYEQYF.

The V and J genes are TRBV7-3 and TRBJ2-3; D is uncertain. This CDR3 is 14 amino acids long. V lost 4 bases and J lost 4, with 12 bases in between. Germline V CDR1 and CDR2: SGHTA, FQGTGA. The CDR3 DNA follows: TGTGCCAGCAGCTCATCCGTAGCAGCAGATACGCAGTATTTT. Its translation: CASSSSVAADTQYF. The full variable domain, rest sourced from reference TRBV7-3 and TRBJ2-3, is GAGVSQTPSNKVTEKGKYVELRCDPISGHTALYWYRQSLGQGPEFLIYFQGTGAADDSGLPNDRFFAVRPEGSVSTLKIQRTERGDSAVYLCASSSSVAADTQYFGPGTRLTVL.

V is TRBV7-9 and J is TRBJ2-5; 9 bases align to TRBD1. This CDR3 region has 14 residues. The V gene's germline CDR1 is SEHNR and CDR2 FQNEAQ (reference sequence). V shed 5 bases and J 10 bases; nucleotides not matched to a gene: 11. The CDR3 region has the DNA TGTGCCAGCAGCCCCTCCGGGGGACAGGGAATCCAGTACTTC. Its protein is CASSPSGGQGIQYF.

This CDR3 reads CATAPGRGYEQFF. The CDR3 DNA sequence: TGTGCCACCGCCCCGGGCCGGGGGTATGAGCAGTTCTTC. The J gene is TRBJ2-1, the V gene TRBV2, with D possibly matching TRBD2 (6 bases). Trimming stripped 10 bases from V and 8 bases from J, with 18 bases between. There are 13 residues in the CDR3. Germline CDR1 and CDR2: SNHLY and FYNNEI.

V and J are TRBV9 and TRBJ1-3; D call uncertain. The CDR3 totals 15 residues. Trimming left V 3 bases short and J 0 bases short, with 10 bases between. CDR1 and CDR2 (germline): SGDLS, YYNGEE. The CDR3 region has the DNA TGTGCCAGCAGCGGACACGCGCCCTCTGGAAACACCATATATTTT. Translating it yields CASSGHAPSGNTIYF.

The chain carries TRBV9 and TRBJ1-1; TRBD1 might be the D (5 bases). The CDR3 is 16 residues long. Germline CDR1 and CDR2: SGDLS and YYNGEE. V lost 4 bases and J 0 bases, leaving 16 bases between the germline ends. This CDR3 is CASSPTGGTMNTEAFF. The CDR3 DNA reads TGTGCCAGCAGCCCCACCGGGGGGACTATGAACACTGAAGCTTTCTTT.

The V call is TRBV6-4, the J call TRBJ2-3; D possibly corresponds to TRBD2 (6 bases). This CDR3 region has 16 residues. V was shortened by 0 bases and J by 0 bases, with 10 bases between the two germline ends. From germline, CDR1 is MRHNA and CDR2 SNTAGT. The CDR3 DNA follows: TGTGCCAGCAGTGACTCGACCGGGGGAAGCACAGATACGCAGTATTTT. It translates to CASSDSTGGSTDTQYF.

V gene TRBV7-9 combines with J gene TRBJ2-5; TRBD1 or TRBD2 may be the D gene (5 bases each). The CDR3 runs 15 residues. CDR1 is SEHNR, CDR2 FQNEAQ, per germline (reference sequence). The V end lost 1 base, the J end lost 2 bases, and 11 bases lay between the germline ends. This CDR3 reads CASSLGGIGQETQYF. In DNA form, the CDR3 reads TGTGCCAGCAGCTTAGGGGGGATTGGGCAAGAGACCCAGTACTTC.

The chain couples TRBV7-3 to TRBJ2-6, with 7 bases matching TRBD2. This CDR3 region has 16 residues. The germline CDR1 and CDR2 sequences are SGHTA and FQGTGA. With V trimmed by 5 bases and J by 3 bases, 7 bases remained unmatched. In nucleotides, the CDR3 is TGTGCCAGCAGCCCTATCGGGGGGAGTGGGGCCAACGTCCTGACTTTC. Translating it yields CASSPIGGSGANVLTF.

The rearrangement uses TRBV4-1 and TRBJ2-1, with 10 bases identical to TRBD2. V trimming: 4 bases; J trimming: 0 bases; junction bases outside the gene matches: 6. The CDR3 is 17 residues long. The germline V gene has CDR1 MGHRA and CDR2 YSYEKL. The CDR3 nucleotides are TGCGCCAGCAGCCCGACTAGCGGGCCAAGCTCCTACAATGAGCAGTTCTTC. This sequence encodes CASSPTSGPSSYNEQFF.

The chain has TRBV19 and TRBJ1-1, with unresolved D. CDR1 is LNHDA, CDR2 SQIVND, per germline (reference sequence). Between the trimmed V and J ends, which lost 5 bases and 8 bases, there was a span of 15 bases. The CDR3 has 13 amino acids. The chain's CDR3 is CASSSASLGEAFF. Here the CDR3 DNA reads TGTGCCAGTAGTTCGGCTTCTTTGGGGGAAGCTTTCTTT.

The V gene is TRBV20-1, the J gene TRBJ2-1; D ambiguous. V was trimmed by 0 bases and J by 7 bases, leaving 4 bases between them. This CDR3 contains 11 residues. In germline, CDR1 is DFQATT, CDR2 SNEGSKA (reference sequence). The CDR3 here is CSARDMNEQFF. The DNA for the CDR3 is TGCAGTGCTAGAGATATGAATGAGCAGTTCTTC.

The rearrangement links TRBV19 to TRBJ1-2; tentatively, D is TRBD1 (5 bases). The CDR3 extends over 17 amino acids. Trimming shortened V by 2 bases and J by 4 bases, and 20 bases separated the two germline ends. The germline V gene encodes CDR1 LNHDA and CDR2 SQIVND (reference sequence). CDR3 sequence: CASSIFSAAGTSYGYTF. The CDR3 DNA sequence: TGTGCCAGTAGTATATTTTCGGCGGCAGGGACTTCCTATGGCTACACCTTC.

A few counts support this clone. The J gene is TRBJ1-1, the V gene TRBV20-1, with unresolved D. The CDR3 sequence is 11 residues long. Germline V gene data show CDR1 as DFQATT and CDR2 as SNEGSKA (reference sequence). The V end lost 3 bases, the J end lost 1 base, and 3 bases lay between the germline ends. For the CDR3, the DNA is TGCAGTGCTAGCTGGAACACTGAAGCTTTCTTT. This gives the protein CSASWNTEAFF.